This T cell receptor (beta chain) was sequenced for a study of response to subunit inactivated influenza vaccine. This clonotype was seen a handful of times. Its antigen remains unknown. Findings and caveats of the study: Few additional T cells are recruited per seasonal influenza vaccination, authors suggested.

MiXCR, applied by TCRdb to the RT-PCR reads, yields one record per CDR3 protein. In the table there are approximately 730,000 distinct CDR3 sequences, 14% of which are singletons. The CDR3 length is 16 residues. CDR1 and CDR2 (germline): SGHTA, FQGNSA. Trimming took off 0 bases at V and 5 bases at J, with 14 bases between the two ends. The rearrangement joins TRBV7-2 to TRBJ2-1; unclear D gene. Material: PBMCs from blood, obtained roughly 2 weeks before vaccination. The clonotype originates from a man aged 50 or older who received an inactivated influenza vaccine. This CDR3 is CASSLARSNTHNEQFF. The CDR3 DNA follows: TGTGCCAGCAGCTTAGCGCGGAGTAACACTCACAATGAGCAGTTCTTC.